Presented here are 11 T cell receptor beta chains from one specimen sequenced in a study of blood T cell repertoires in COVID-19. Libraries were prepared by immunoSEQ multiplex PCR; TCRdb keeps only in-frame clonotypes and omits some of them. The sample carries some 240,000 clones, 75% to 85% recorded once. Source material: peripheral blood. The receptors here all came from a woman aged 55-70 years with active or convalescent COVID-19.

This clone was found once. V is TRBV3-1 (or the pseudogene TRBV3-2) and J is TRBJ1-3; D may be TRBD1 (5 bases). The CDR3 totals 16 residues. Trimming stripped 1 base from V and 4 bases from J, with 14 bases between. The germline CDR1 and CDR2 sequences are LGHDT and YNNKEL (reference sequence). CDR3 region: CASSQGVGEVGNTIYF. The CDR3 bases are TGTGCCAGCAGCCAAGGGGTAGGGGAGGTCGGAAACACCATATATTTT.

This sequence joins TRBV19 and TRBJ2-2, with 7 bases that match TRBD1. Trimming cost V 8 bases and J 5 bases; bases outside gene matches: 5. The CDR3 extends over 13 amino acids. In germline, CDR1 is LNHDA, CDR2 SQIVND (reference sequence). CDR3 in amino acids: CASRQGFTGELFF. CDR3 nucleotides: TGTGCCAGTCGACAGGGATTTACCGGGGAGCTGTTTTTT.

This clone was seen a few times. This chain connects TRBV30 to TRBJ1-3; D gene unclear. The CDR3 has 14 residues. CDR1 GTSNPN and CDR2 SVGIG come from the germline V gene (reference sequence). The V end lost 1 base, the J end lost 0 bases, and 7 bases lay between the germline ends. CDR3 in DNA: TGTGCCTGGAGTGCCGGACTCTCTGGAAACACCATATATTTT. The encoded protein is CAWSAGLSGNTIYF.

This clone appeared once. The CDR3 sequence is CASSPGQGARYEQYF. DNA for the CDR3: TGCGCCAGCAGCCCCGGACAGGGGGCAAGATACGAGCAGTACTTC. This chain uses TRBV5-1 with TRBJ2-7; 11 positions agree with TRBD1. This CDR3 is 15 amino acids long. Germline-derived CDR1 and CDR2 are SGHRS and YFSETQ. The V and J ends lost 4 bases and 4 bases, in that order; junction bases with no gene match: 7.

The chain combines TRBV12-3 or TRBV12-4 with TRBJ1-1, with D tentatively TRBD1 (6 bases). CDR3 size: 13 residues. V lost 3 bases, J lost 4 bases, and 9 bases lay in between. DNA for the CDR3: TGTGCCAGCAGTTTTGAGGGGGTCACTGAAGCTTTCTTT. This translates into CASSFEGVTEAFF.

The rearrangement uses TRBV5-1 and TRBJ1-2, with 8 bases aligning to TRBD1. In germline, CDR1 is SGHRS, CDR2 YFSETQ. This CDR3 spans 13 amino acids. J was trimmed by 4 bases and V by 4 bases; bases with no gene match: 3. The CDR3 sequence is CASSEGTGYGYTF. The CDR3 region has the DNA TGCGCCAGCAGCGAAGGGACAGGCTATGGCTACACCTTC.

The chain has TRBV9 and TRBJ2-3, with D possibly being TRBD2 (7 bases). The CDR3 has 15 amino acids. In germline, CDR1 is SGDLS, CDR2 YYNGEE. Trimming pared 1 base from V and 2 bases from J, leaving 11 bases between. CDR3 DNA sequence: TGTGCCAGCAGCGTATGGGGGGGCTCCACAGATACGCAGTATTTT. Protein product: CASSVWGGSTDTQYF.

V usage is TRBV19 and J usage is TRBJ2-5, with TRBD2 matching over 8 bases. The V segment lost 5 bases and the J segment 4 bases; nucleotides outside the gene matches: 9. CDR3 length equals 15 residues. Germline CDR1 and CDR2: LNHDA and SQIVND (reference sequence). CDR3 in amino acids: CASSETGGLGETQYF. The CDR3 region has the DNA TGTGCCAGTAGTGAGACGGGGGGGCTGGGAGAGACCCAGTACTTC.

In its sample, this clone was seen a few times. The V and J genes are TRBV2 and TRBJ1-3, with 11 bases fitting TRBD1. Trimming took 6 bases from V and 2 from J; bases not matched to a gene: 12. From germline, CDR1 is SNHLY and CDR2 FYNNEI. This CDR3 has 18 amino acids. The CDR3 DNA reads TGTGCCAGCAGGCGACGTTTGGCGGACAGGGGGCCTGGAAACACCATATATTTT. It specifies CASRRRLADRGPGNTIYF.

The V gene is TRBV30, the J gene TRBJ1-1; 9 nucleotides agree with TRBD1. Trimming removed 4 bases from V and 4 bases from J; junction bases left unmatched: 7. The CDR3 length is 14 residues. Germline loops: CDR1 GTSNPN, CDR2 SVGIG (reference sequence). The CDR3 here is CAWNLQGAGTEAFF. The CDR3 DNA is TGTGCCTGGAACTTACAGGGGGCCGGCACTGAAGCTTTCTTT.

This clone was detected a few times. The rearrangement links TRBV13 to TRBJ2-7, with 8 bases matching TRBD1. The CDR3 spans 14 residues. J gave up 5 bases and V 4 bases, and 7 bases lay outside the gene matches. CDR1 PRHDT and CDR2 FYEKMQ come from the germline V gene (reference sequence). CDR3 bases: TGTGCCAGCAGCTCCGGACAGGGTTTTAACGAGCAGTACTTC. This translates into CASSSGQGFNEQYF.